The rows below give T cell receptor beta chains drawn from one sample of a study of T-cell memory formation after mild COVID-19. From the 5' RACE reads, TCRdb called clonotypes with MiXCR, one entry per CDR3 protein. The repertoire holds nearly 110,000 distinct CDR3 sequences, with approximately 13% as singletons. Source material: PBMCs or a T cell subset sorted from them (not recorded which). These receptors all stem from an adult woman who had mild COVID-19 (a few samples of this study predate the infection). Cell type and time point are not known. CDR3s include the opening cysteine and the closing phenylalanine or tryptophan. Each record gives: V gene, J gene, CDR3 protein.

TRBV5-4	TRBJ2-7	CASSLKLEYEQYF
TRBV6-2/TRBV6-3	TRBJ2-7	CASSYRGRPTSYEQYF
TRBV7-9	TRBJ2-7	CASTLQGVAYEQYF
TRBV12-3/TRBV12-4	TRBJ2-7	CASSHLGGGPPYEQYF
TRBV29-1	TRBJ1-2	CSVESGGGHGYTF
TRBV5-3	TRBJ2-7	CARSSNSDLAGQYF
TRBV10-3	TRBJ2-7	CAISSGSDYEQYF
TRBV7-9	TRBJ2-7	CASSTPGLSYEQYF
TRBV20-1	TRBJ1-1	CSAPATALGTEAFF
TRBV3-1	TRBJ2-5	CASSQEGVGLAGNQETQYF
TRBV16	TRBJ1-1	CASSQWAYTEAFF
TRBV12-5	TRBJ2-2	CASGFLTGNGGELFF
TRBV24-1	TRBJ2-1	CATSVSSGSNEQFF
TRBV7-2	TRBJ2-5	CASSLALRPGLAGETQYF
TRBV28	TRBJ1-2	CASSLTLTGLTYGYTF
TRBV7-3	TRBJ2-3	CASSSPSGSTDTQYF
TRBV3-1	TRBJ2-7	CASSHPGQGAYEQYF
TRBV25-1	TRBJ2-3	CASSDSGIHVDTQYF